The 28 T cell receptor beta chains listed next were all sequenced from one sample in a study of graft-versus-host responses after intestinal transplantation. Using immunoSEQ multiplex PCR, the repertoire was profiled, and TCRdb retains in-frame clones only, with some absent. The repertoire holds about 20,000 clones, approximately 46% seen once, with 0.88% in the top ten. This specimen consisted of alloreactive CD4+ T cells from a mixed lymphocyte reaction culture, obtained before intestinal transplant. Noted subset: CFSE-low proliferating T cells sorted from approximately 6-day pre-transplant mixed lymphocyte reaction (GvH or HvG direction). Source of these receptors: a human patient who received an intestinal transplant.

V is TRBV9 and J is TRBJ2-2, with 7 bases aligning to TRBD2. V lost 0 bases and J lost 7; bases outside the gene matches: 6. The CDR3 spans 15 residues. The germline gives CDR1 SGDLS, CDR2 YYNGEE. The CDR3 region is CASSVEAGEVGELFF. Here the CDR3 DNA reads TGTGCCAGCAGCGTAGAGGCGGGGGAGGTCGGGGAGCTGTTTTTT.

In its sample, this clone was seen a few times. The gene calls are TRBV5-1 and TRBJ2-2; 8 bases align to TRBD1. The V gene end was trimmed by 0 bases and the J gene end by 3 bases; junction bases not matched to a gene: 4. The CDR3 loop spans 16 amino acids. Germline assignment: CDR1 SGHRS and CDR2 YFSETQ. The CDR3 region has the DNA TGCGCCAGCAGCTTGGGACAGGGGCTGCACACCGGGGAGCTGTTTTTT. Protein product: CASSLGQGLHTGELFF.

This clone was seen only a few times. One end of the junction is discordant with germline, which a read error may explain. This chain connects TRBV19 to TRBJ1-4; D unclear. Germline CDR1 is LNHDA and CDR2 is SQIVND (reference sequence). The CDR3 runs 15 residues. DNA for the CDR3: TGTGCCACCCGAGTCGGAGGACCAACGAATGAAAAACTGTTTTTT. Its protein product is CATRVGGPTNEKLFF.

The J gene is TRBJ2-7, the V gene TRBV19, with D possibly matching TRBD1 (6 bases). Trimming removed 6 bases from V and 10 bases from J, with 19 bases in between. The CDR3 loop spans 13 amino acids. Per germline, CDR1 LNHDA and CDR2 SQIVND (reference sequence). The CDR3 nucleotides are TGTGCCAGTAGCAGATATCAGGGGATTGAACAGTACTTC. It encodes CASSRYQGIEQYF. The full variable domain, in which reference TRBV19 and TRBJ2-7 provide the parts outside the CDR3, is DGGITQSPKYLFRKEGQNVTLSCEQNLNHDAMYWYRQDPGQGLRLIYYSQIVNDFQKGDIAEGYSVSREKKESFPLTVTSAQKNPTAFYLCASSRYQGIEQYFGPGTRLTVT.

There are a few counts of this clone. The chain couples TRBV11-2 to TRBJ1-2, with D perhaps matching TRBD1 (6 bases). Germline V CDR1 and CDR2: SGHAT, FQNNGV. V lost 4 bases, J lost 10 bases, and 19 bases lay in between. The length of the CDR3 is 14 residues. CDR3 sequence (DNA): TGTGCCAGCAGCTCCCCCTCGGGACAAGCCAACTACACCTTC. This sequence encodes CASSSPSGQANYTF.

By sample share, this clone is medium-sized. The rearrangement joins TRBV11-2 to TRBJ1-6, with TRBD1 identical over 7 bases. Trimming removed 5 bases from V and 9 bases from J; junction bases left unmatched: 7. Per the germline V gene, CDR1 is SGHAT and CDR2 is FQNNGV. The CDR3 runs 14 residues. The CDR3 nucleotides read TGTGCCAGCAGCCCCGACAGGGTTGGTTCACCCCTCCACTTT. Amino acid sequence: CASSPDRVGSPLHF.

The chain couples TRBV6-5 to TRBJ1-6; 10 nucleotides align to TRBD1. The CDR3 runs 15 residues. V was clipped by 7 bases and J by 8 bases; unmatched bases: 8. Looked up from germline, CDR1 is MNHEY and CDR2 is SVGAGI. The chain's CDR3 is CASKETGGGYSPLHF. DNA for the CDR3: TGTGCCAGCAAGGAGACAGGGGGCGGGTATTCACCCCTCCACTTT.

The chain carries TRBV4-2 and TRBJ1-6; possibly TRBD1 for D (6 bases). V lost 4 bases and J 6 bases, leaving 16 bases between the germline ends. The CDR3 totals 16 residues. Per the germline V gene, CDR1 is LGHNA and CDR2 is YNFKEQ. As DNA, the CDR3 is TGTGCCAGCAGCCCACAGGGACAACTTAGTAATTCACCCCTCCACTTT. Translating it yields CASSPQGQLSNSPLHF.

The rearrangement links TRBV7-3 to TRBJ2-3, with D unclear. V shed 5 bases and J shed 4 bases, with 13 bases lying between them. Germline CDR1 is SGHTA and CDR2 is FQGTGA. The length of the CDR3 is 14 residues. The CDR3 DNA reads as TGTGCCAGCAGCCCCTTCCACTTATCAGATACGCAGTATTTT. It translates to CASSPFHLSDTQYF.

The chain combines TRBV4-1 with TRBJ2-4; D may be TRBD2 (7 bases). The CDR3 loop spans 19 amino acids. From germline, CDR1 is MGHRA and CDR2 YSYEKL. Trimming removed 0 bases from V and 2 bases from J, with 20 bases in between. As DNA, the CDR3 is TGCGCCAGCAGCCAAGATATTGGGGTAGGGGGGGGCTCCAAAAACATTCAGTACTTC. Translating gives CASSQDIGVGGGSKNIQYF.

The CDR3 bases are TGTGCCAGCAGCTTAGCGCTCCCGGGCCAAGGGAAAGGGGGCGGCTACACCTTC. Its protein product is CASSLALPGQGKGGGYTF. The chain combines TRBV7-9 with TRBJ1-2, with 7 nucleotides matching TRBD1. Germline-derived CDR1 and CDR2 are SEHNR and FQNEAQ (reference sequence). V dropped 0 bases and J dropped 8; count of bases not matched to a gene: 18. The CDR3 runs to 18 residues.

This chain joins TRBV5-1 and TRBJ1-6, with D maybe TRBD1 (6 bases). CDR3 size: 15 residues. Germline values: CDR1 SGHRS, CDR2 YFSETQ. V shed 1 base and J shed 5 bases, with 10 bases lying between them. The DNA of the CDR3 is TGCGCCAGCAGCTTGTTGGGGGCCAATAATTCACCCCTCCACTTT. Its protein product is CASSLLGANNSPLHF. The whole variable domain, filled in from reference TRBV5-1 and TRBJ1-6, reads KAGVTQTPRYLIKTRGQQVTLSCSPISGHRSVSWYQQTPGQGLQFLFEYFSETQRNKGNFPGRFSGRQFSNSRSEMNVSTLELGDSALYLCASSLLGANNSPLHFGNGTRLTVT.

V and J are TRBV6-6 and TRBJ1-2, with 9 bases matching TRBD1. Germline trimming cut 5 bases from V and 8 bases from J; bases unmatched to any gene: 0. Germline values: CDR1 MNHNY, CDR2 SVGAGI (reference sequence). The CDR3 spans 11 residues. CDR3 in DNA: TGTGCCAGCAGTGGACAGGGGGGCTACACCTTC. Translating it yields CASSGQGGYTF.

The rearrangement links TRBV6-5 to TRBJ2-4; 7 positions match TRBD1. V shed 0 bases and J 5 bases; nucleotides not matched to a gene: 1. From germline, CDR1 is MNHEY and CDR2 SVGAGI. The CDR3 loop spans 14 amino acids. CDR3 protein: CASSYSGTENIQYF. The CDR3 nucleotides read TGTGCCAGCAGTTACTCAGGGACAGAAAACATTCAGTACTTC.

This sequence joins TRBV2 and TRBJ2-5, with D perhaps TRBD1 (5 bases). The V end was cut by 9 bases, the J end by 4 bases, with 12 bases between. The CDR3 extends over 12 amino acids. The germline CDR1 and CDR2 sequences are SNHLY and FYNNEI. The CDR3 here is CARGRSRETQYF. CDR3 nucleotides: TGTGCCAGGGGGCGGTCTAGAGAGACCCAGTACTTC. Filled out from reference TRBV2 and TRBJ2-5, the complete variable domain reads EPEVTQTPSHQVTQMGQEVILRCVPISNHLYFYWYRQILGQKVEFLVSFYNNEISEKSEIFDDQFSVERPDGSNFTLKIRSTKLEDSAMYFCARGRSRETQYFGPGTRLLVL.

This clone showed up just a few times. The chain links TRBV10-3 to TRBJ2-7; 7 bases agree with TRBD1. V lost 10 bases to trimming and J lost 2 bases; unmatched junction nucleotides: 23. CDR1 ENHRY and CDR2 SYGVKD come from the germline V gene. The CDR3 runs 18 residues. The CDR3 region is CATQDHRQGILSTYEQYF. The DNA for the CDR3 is TGTGCCACCCAGGACCATCGACAGGGAATTTTATCAACCTACGAGCAGTACTTC.

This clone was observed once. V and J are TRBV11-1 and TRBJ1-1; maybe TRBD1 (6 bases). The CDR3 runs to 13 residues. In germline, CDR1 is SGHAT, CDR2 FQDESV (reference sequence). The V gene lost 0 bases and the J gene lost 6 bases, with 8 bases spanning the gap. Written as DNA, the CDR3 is TGTGCCAGCAGCTTAGCTTGGACAGCTGAAGCTTTCTTT. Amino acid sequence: CASSLAWTAEAFF. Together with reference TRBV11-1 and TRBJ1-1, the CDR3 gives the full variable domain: EAEVAQSPRYKITEKSQAVAFWCDPISGHATLYWYRQILGQGPELLVQFQDESVVDDSQLPKDRFSAERLKGVDSTLKIQPAELGDSAMYLCASSLAWTAEAFFGQGTRLTVV.

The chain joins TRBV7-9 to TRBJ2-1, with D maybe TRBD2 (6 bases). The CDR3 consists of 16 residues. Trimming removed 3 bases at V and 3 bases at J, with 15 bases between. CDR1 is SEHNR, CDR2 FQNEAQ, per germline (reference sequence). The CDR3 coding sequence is TGTGCCAGCAGCTTTGTTCCCCGGGGGTTCTACAATGAGCAGTTCTTC. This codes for CASSFVPRGFYNEQFF.

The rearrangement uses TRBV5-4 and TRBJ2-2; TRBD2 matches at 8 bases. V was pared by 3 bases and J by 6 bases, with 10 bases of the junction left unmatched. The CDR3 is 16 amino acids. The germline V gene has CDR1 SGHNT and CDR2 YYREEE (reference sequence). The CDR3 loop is CASSSNRGGRPGELFF. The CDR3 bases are TGTGCCAGCAGCTCTAACCGGGGGGGCCGACCCGGGGAGCTGTTTTTT.

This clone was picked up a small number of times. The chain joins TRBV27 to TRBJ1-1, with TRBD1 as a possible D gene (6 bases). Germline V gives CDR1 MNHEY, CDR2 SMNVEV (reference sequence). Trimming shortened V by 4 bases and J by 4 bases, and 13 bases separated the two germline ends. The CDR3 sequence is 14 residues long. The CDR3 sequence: CASSWGPRGTEAFF. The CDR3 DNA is TGTGCCAGCAGTTGGGGGCCCCGGGGCACTGAAGCTTTCTTT.

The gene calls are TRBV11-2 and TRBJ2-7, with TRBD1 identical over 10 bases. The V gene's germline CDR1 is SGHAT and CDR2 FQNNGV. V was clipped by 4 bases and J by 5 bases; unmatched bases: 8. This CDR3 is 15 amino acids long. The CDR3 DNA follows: TGTGCCAGCAGCTCCCCCTCGACAGGGGGCGACGAGCAGTACTTC. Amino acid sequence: CASSSPSTGGDEQYF.

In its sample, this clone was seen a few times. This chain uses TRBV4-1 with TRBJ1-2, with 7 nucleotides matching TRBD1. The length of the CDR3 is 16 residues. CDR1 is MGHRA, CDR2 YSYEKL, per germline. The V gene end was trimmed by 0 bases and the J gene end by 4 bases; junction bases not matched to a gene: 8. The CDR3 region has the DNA TGCGCCAGCAGCCAAGACGACAGGGCCGCCCCCTATGGCTACACCTTC. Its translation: CASSQDDRAAPYGYTF.

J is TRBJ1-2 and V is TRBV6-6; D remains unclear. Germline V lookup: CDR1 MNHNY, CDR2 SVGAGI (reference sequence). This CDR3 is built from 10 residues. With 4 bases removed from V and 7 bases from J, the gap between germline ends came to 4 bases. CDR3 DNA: TGTGCCAGCAGTTTGAGTGGCTACACCTTC. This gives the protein CASSLSGYTF.

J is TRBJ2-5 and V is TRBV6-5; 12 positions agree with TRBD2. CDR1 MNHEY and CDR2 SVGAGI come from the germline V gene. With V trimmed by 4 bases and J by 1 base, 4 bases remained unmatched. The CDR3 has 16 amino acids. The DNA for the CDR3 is TGTGCCAGCAGTTCCTCGGGACTAGCGGGCCAAGAGACCCAGTACTTC. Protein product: CASSSSGLAGQETQYF.

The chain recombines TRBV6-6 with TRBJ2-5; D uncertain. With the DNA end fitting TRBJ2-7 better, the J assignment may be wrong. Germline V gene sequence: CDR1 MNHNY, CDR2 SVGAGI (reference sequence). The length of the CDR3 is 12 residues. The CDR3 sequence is CASSYTPLEQYF. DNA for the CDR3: TGTGCCAGCAGTTATACCCCCCTCGAGCAGTACTTC.

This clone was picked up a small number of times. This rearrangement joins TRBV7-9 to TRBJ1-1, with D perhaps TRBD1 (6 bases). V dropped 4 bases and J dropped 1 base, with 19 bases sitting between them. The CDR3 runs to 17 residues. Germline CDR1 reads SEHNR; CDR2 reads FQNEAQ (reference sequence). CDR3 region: CASSSTDRQYWNTEAFF. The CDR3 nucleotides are TGTGCCAGCAGCTCCACGGACAGACAGTACTGGAACACTGAAGCTTTCTTT.

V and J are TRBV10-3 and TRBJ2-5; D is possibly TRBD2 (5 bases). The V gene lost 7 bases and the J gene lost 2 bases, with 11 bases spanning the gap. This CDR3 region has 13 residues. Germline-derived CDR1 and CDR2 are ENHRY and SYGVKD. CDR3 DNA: TGTGCCATCACCCGCGGACTGCAAGAGACCCAGTACTTC. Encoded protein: CAITRGLQETQYF.

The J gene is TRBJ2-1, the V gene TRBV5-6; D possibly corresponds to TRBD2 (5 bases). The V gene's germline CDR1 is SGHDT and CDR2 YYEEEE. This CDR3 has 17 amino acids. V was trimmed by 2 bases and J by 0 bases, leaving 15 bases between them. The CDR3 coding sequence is TGTGCCAGCAGCTTTCGGAGCGGTTTGAGCTCCTACAATGAGCAGTTCTTC. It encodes CASSFRSGLSSYNEQFF.